The 23 T cell receptor beta chains in this list originate from one sample, sequenced in a study of chemoradiotherapy in HPV16-positive cancers. Generated by immunoSEQ multiplex PCR, the TCRdb table keeps only in-frame clones and is missing some. Here the sample spans 1,200 to 1,500 clones, roughly nine tenths being singletons. The sequenced sample was tumor tissue, obtained from a patient who underwent chemoradiotherapy. These receptors were taken from a human donor with HPV-associated anogenital cancer.

The CDR3 DNA sequence: TGTGCCAGCAGCCCGGGGCCAGGGAGGACTGAAGCTTTCTTT. This translates into CASSPGPGRTEAFF. The V and J genes are TRBV2 and TRBJ1-1, with D possibly being TRBD1 (5 bases). V lost 6 bases and J lost 5, with 16 bases in between. CDR3 length equals 14 residues. Germline-derived CDR1 and CDR2 are SNHLY and FYNNEI.

V usage is TRBV11-2 and J usage is TRBJ2-1; 9 positions match TRBD2. Germline CDR1 and CDR2: SGHAT and FQNNGV. The CDR3 is 16 amino acids. Germline trimming cut 1 base from V and 4 bases from J; bases unmatched to any gene: 5. The CDR3 protein is CASSLGNSGSYNEQFF. The CDR3 region has the DNA TGTGCCAGCAGCTTAGGCAATAGCGGGAGTTACAATGAGCAGTTCTTC.

This clone was observed a few times. This chain links TRBV2 with TRBJ2-5, with 15 bases identical to TRBD2. Germline V gene data show CDR1 as SNHLY and CDR2 as FYNNEI. This CDR3 has 16 residues. Losses at the gene ends were 3 bases for V and 7 bases for J; bases not matched to a gene: 6. The CDR3 here is CASSEGLAGGPVTQYF. The DNA of the CDR3 is TGTGCCAGCAGTGAGGGACTAGCGGGAGGTCCGGTGACCCAGTACTTC.

The chain couples TRBV5-1 to TRBJ1-1, with D tentatively TRBD1 (6 bases). Trimming cost V 1 base and J 5 bases, with 12 bases left between them. CDR3 length equals 14 residues. Germline lookup yields CDR1 SGHRS and CDR2 YFSETQ. CDR3: CASSLTTGRTEAFF. CDR3 sequence (DNA): TGCGCCAGCAGCTTGACGACAGGCAGGACTGAAGCTTTCTTT.

This clone was counted a single time. The rearrangement joins TRBV5-1 to TRBJ1-1, with D perhaps TRBD1 (5 bases). Trimming stripped 6 bases from V and 1 base from J, with 13 bases between. CDR3 length: 14 residues. Germline V gene data show CDR1 as SGHRS and CDR2 as YFSETQ. The CDR3 DNA is TGCGCCAGCACGACCGGGGGGTCGAACACTGAAGCTTTCTTT. Translated, it gives CASTTGGSNTEAFF.

This chain uses TRBV30 with TRBJ1-3; the D gene is possibly TRBD1 (6 bases). This CDR3 region has 13 residues. CDR1 and CDR2 (germline): GTSNPN, SVGIG (reference sequence). CDR3 coding DNA: TGTGCTTTGCCGGCAGGGGCCGGAAACACCATATATTTT. This sequence encodes CALPAGAGNTIYF.

The V and J genes are TRBV28 and TRBJ1-5; 12 bases agree with TRBD1. The CDR3 length is 18 residues. Trimming cost V 3 bases and J 3 bases; bases outside gene matches: 9. Germline values: CDR1 MDHEN, CDR2 SYDVKM. CDR3: CASSFFAGTGGNNQPQHF. The CDR3 nucleotides are TGTGCCAGCAGTTTTTTCGCCGGGACAGGGGGCAACAATCAGCCCCAGCATTTT.

The chain carries TRBV30 and TRBJ1-2, with no clear D. The V gene's germline CDR1 is GTSNPN and CDR2 SVGIG (reference sequence). Trimming shortened V by 5 bases and J by 0 bases, and 10 bases separated the two germline ends. This CDR3 has 13 amino acids. CDR3: CAWEGGTNYGYTF. The CDR3 DNA reads TGTGCCTGGGAAGGCGGGACTAACTATGGCTACACCTTC.

J is TRBJ1-5 and V is TRBV11-2; 9 bases match TRBD1. V lost 1 base and J lost 2; bases outside the gene matches: 0. The germline V gene encodes CDR1 SGHAT and CDR2 FQNNGV. The CDR3 is made up of 15 amino acids. CDR3 region: CASSLGTGGNQPQHF. CDR3 sequence (DNA): TGTGCCAGCAGCTTAGGGACAGGGGGCAATCAGCCCCAGCATTTT.

The V and J genes are TRBV6-6 and TRBJ2-7; D may be TRBD2 (6 bases). The V gene's germline CDR1 is MNHNY and CDR2 SVGAGI (reference sequence). V shed 5 bases and J shed 2 bases, with 10 bases lying between them. This CDR3 comprises 13 residues. The CDR3 bases are TGTGCCAGCAGTGCGGGGCCTCCCTACGAGCAGTACTTC. Translation gives CASSAGPPYEQYF.

This chain connects TRBV10-3 to TRBJ1-4, with 10 bases aligning to TRBD1. The J segment lost 6 bases and the V segment lost 6 bases, leaving 4 bases of the junction unmatched. Germline V CDR1 and CDR2: ENHRY, SYGVKD. There are 14 residues in the CDR3. The chain's CDR3 is CAISRDRGDEKLFF. The DNA of the CDR3 is TGTGCCATCAGCCGGGACAGGGGCGATGAAAAACTGTTTTTT.

The chain uses TRBV28 and TRBJ1-2; TRBD1 matches 7 bases. Germline V gene data show CDR1 as MDHEN and CDR2 as SYDVKM. The CDR3 covers 13 residues. V was clipped by 7 bases and J by 5 bases; unmatched bases: 7. The CDR3 nucleotides are TGTGCCAGCACCAAGGGACAGCAGTATGGCTACACCTTC. Translation gives CASTKGQQYGYTF.

The chain carries TRBV6-5 and TRBJ1-2; a weak D match, TRBD1 (6 bases). V dropped 6 bases and J dropped 6 bases, with 14 bases sitting between them. CDR3 length equals 13 residues. The germline gives CDR1 MNHEY, CDR2 SVGAGI. The DNA of the CDR3 is TGTGCCAGCAGCTTCGCGGGGGGCGATGGCTACACCTTC. It translates to CASSFAGGDGYTF.

The chain employs TRBV6-6 and TRBJ2-1, with 8 bases lining up with TRBD2. This CDR3 region has 15 residues. Trimming at V came to 6 bases and at J to 8 bases, leaving 12 bases not matched to a gene. Germline V gives CDR1 MNHNY, CDR2 SVGAGI (reference sequence). The CDR3 reads CASRPPGLGRHEQFF. For the CDR3, the DNA is TGTGCCAGCAGGCCACCGGGACTAGGGAGGCATGAGCAGTTCTTC.

The chain has TRBV4-1 and TRBJ1-3; D perhaps matches TRBD1 (6 bases). The germline V and J ends were trimmed by 3 bases and 7 bases, with 19 bases remaining between them. The CDR3 runs 16 residues. CDR1 is MGHRA and CDR2 is YSYEKL in the germline V gene. CDR3 sequence reads: CASSHPPGHLGNTIYF. The CDR3 region has the DNA TGCGCCAGCAGCCACCCACCGGGACATTTGGGGAACACCATATATTTT.

V usage is TRBV6-7 and J usage is TRBJ2-6; D is ambiguous. TRBV6-7 is filed as an ORF, its function uncertain. The CDR3 runs to 17 residues. V was trimmed by 5 bases and J by 5 bases, leaving 19 bases between them. The DNA of the CDR3 is TGTGCCAGCAGTAACCCATATTTACAAAGTCGGGCCAACGTCCTGACTTTC. Protein sequence: CASSNPYLQSRANVLTF.

In its sample, this clone was seen once. V usage is TRBV7-8 and J usage is TRBJ2-3; D remains ambiguous. Looked up from germline, CDR1 is SGHVS and CDR2 is FQNEAQ. The CDR3 spans 11 residues. V was shortened by 6 bases and J by 6 bases, with 7 bases between the two germline ends. Here the CDR3 reads CASSSSDTQYF. The CDR3, as DNA: TGTGCCAGCAGTTCTAGTGATACGCAGTATTTT.

This chain joins TRBV9 and TRBJ2-1, with 9 bases identical to TRBD2. The V gene end was trimmed by 3 bases and the J gene end by 10 bases; junction bases not matched to a gene: 2. The CDR3 is 12 amino acids. CDR1 and CDR2 from the germline V gene are SGDLS and YYNGEE. CDR3 in DNA: TGTGCCAGCAGCGGGACTAGCGCCGAGCAGTTCTTC. Its protein product is CASSGTSAEQFF.

This chain joins TRBV25-1 and TRBJ1-4; possibly TRBD1 for D (6 bases). This CDR3 contains 13 residues. With 9 bases removed from V and 6 bases from J, the gap between germline ends came to 14 bases. Germline CDR1 is MGHDK and CDR2 is SYGVNS. DNA for the CDR3: TGTGCCAGGAGGGGGACCAGGGATGAAAAACTGTTTTTT. Its translation is CARRGTRDEKLFF.

This clone was seen only once. This chain connects TRBV5-6 to TRBJ1-2; D call uncertain. The CDR3 length is 14 residues. Trimming removed 0 bases at V and 1 base at J, with 7 bases between. CDR1 SGHDT and CDR2 YYEEEE come from the germline V gene. The DNA of the CDR3 is TGTGCCAGCAGCTTGGTAACGGGTAACTATGGCTACACCTTC. Protein product: CASSLVTGNYGYTF.

This clone was counted a few times. This chain links TRBV2 with TRBJ2-5; the match to TRBD2 covers 7 bases. The CDR3 totals 13 residues. Trimming took 6 bases from V and 7 from J; bases not matched to a gene: 8. In germline, CDR1 is SNHLY, CDR2 FYNNEI. The DNA for the CDR3 is TGTGCCAGCAGGGGCGGACTAGAGGGGACCCAGTACTTC. Translated, it gives CASRGGLEGTQYF.

This chain connects TRBV6-1 to TRBJ2-5; 7 bases are a match to TRBD1. Per germline, CDR1 MNHNS and CDR2 SASEGT. The CDR3 runs to 14 residues. The V gene end was trimmed by 5 bases and the J gene end by 2 bases; junction bases not matched to a gene: 5. In DNA form, the CDR3 reads TGTGCCAGCAGTATGGGACAGTTTCAAGAGACCCAGTACTTC. Its translation is CASSMGQFQETQYF.

This chain connects TRBV10-3 to TRBJ2-2, with TRBD2 identical over 7 bases. With 7 bases clipped from V and 3 bases from J, the junction kept 5 bases outside the gene matches. From germline, CDR1 is ENHRY and CDR2 SYGVKD. This CDR3 contains 14 residues. In nucleotides, the CDR3 is TGTGCCATCAAACAGCGGGGCGACACCGGGGAGCTGTTTTTT. Protein sequence: CAIKQRGDTGELFF.